The rows below give T cell receptor beta chains drawn from one sample of a study of blood T cells in healthy people across ages. TCRdb analysed the 5' RACE reads with MiXCR anew, one entry per CDR3 protein. Of approximately 760,000 distinct CDR3 sequences in the sample, around 25% were seen once. The same data also contributed to another study, on T cells of mothers and their children.

What was sequenced was blood. The receptors stem from a boy aged 5-17 years in good health. Each CDR3 is given with its conserved first and last residue. A D gene is named only where the DNA matches it firmly. Clone size appears in some rows only: once, few, many, or a class for an expanded clone.

13 - TRBJ1-4 - TRBV11-2 CASSLPGVEKLFF TGTGCCAGCAGCTTACCAGGTGTTGAAAAACTGTTTTTT
16 TRBD2 TRBJ2-7 - TRBV5-1 CASSSRTSGVTYEQYF TGCGCCAGCAGCTCACGGACTAGCGGGGTGACCTACGAGCAGTACTTC
17 - TRBJ2-7 few TRBV7-8 CASSATPGHTSSYEQYF TGTGCTAGCAGCGCGACCCCGGGACACACAAGCTCCTACGAGCAGTACTTC
15 - TRBJ2-2 - TRBV13 CASSLTAGGTGELFF TGTGCCAGCAGCTTAACAGCAGGTGGCACCGGGGAGCTGTTTTTT
16 TRBD2 TRBJ2-1 - TRBV5-1 CASSWSLAGVDNEQFF TGCGCCAGCAGCTGGAGCCTAGCGGGAGTAGACAATGAGCAGTTCTTC
13 - TRBJ2-1 - TRBV6-2/TRBV6-3 CASSYGLAARQFF TGTGCCAGCAGTTACGGGTTGGCGGCGAGGCAGTTCTTC
14 - TRBJ1-6 few TRBV7-2 CASSLQGGDSPLHF TGTGCCAGCAGCTTACAGGGTGGGGATTCACCCCTCCACTTT
15 - TRBJ2-2 few TRBV9 CASSARLLNTGELFF TGTGCCAGCAGCGCCCGACTCTTGAACACCGGGGAGCTGTTTTTT
15 - TRBJ2-7 few TRBV6-5 CASSLMSQGSGEQYF TGTGCCAGCAGTTTAATGTCACAGGGATCGGGCGAGCAGTACTTC
14 - TRBJ2-7 few TRBV29-1 CSVVADRDAYEQYF TGCAGCGTTGTTGCGGACAGAGACGCCTACGAGCAGTACTTC
15 - TRBJ2-4 - TRBV28 CASSSPRDPKNIQYF TGTGCCAGCAGTTCCCCCAGGGACCCCAAAAACATTCAGTACTTC
12 TRBD2 TRBJ2-1 few TRBV5-6 CASRMGGTEQFF TGTGCCAGCAGAATGGGGGGGACTGAGCAGTTCTTC
11 - TRBJ2-1 - TRBV6-5 CASSTGTTQFF TGTGCCAGCAGCACCGGGACCACACAGTTCTTC
16 TRBD2 TRBJ2-7 once TRBV7-2 CASSLEGVAGVHEQYF TGTGCCAGCAGCTTAGAAGGAGTAGCGGGAGTCCACGAGCAGTACTTC
16 TRBD2 TRBJ2-7 - TRBV5-6 CASSLLNSGSPHEQYF TGTGCCAGCAGCTTGTTGAATAGCGGGAGTCCCCACGAGCAGTACTTC
15 TRBD1 TRBJ2-7 - TRBV29-1 CSVEGGTGGFSEQYF TGCAGCGTTGAAGGAGGGACAGGGGGGTTTTCCGAGCAGTACTTC